The rows below give T cell receptor beta chains drawn from one sample of a study of T cell changes during pregnancy in multiple sclerosis. Profiling relied on immunoSEQ multiplex PCR, and the TCRdb table lists in-frame clones only, not all of them. Of under 65,000 clones in the sample, more than 75% are singletons; the top ten hold approximately 3%. The sample was peripheral blood, taken in the first trimester of pregnancy. The receptors derive from a female donor in good health, enrolled as a control in a pregnancy study. The CDR3 runs from the conserved cysteine through the conserved F or W. D genes are given only for firm matches. Expanded clones get a size class; other rows say once, few or many, or leave the size out.

size	D	V	J	CDR3
.	.	TRBV6-5	TRBJ2-6	CASSPPRSGANVLTF
once	TRBD1	TRBV5-1	TRBJ1-1	CASSGQGHTEAFF
.	TRBD1	TRBV5-1	TRBJ1-5	CASSLDPVTGPNQPQHF
once	TRBD1	TRBV28	TRBJ1-5	CASSSSGTDGNQPQHF
.	.	TRBV7-9	TRBJ1-5	CASSFYSNQPQHF
.	.	TRBV27	TRBJ2-6	CASRRGSSGANVLTF
few	.	TRBV29-1	TRBJ1-1	CSVRQTLNTEAFF
.	.	TRBV6-6	TRBJ2-5	CASSYGAGAGETQYF
.	TRBD1	TRBV5-1	TRBJ1-5	CASSLGTGTQPQHF
few	TRBD1	TRBV6-1	TRBJ2-7	CASSEKGTGRVEQYF
.	.	TRBV5-5	TRBJ1-1	CASSDPHLRANTEAFF
.	.	TRBV11-3	TRBJ2-3	CASSLEGADTQYF
.	.	TRBV7-6	TRBJ2-3	CASSLAGASTDTQYF
.	TRBD2	TRBV18	.	CASSGTSGFSYEQYF
once	.	TRBV18	TRBJ2-1	CASSFEGTSSNEQFF
.	.	TRBV7-2	TRBJ1-2	CASSLSPGGYGYTF
.	TRBD2	TRBV6-5	TRBJ2-7	CASSYQAGGYEQYF
.	.	TRBV2	TRBJ2-2	CASQGLMNTGELFF
.	TRBD1	TRBV19	TRBJ2-5	CASSTGGQETQYF
few	TRBD1	TRBV2	TRBJ2-1	CASGDRDYNEQFF
.	.	TRBV30	TRBJ2-2	CAWRGQPNGELFF
.	TRBD1	TRBV9	TRBJ2-7	CASSVGWTGGFDEQYF
.	TRBD2	TRBV5-6	TRBJ2-7	CASSSVPGLAGDEQYF
once	TRBD1	TRBV5-8	TRBJ2-7	CASSWDRGEQYF
once	.	TRBV18	TRBJ2-2	CASSPPRRGHTGELFF
.	TRBD2	TRBV6-6	TRBJ2-7	CASSYEGLAGGYEQYF
.	.	TRBV7-9	TRBJ1-2	CASSPFLGGADYGYTF
.	.	TRBV2	TRBJ1-6	CASSDESNSPLHF
.	TRBD1	TRBV28	TRBJ2-3	CASSFSPGQGEWTDTQYF
.	.	TRBV2	TRBJ1-1	CASSETPGLNTEAFF
.	TRBD1	TRBV19	TRBJ1-2	CASSSGQGRGYGYTF
.	TRBD1	TRBV29-1	TRBJ1-4	CSVTGQGNEKLFF
.	TRBD1	TRBV7-8	TRBJ2-2	CASSSPRGGRETGELFF
.	.	TRBV7-9	TRBJ1-3	CASSFFQGSSGNTIYF
.	TRBD1	TRBV27	TRBJ2-1	CASLDRVGDEQFF
.	TRBD2	TRBV7-2	TRBJ2-1	CATRGGMRVMGNEQFF
.	TRBD2	TRBV4-2	TRBJ2-1	CASSQGGSGRDNEQFF
.	TRBD1	TRBV4-3	TRBJ1-2	CASSQDQGAGYTF
.	.	TRBV10-2	TRBJ1-2	CASASLYGYTF
.	.	TRBV5-5	TRBJ1-3	CASSFSVTGTSGNTIYF
.	TRBD1	TRBV15	TRBJ2-5	CATSTAGQGRQETQYF